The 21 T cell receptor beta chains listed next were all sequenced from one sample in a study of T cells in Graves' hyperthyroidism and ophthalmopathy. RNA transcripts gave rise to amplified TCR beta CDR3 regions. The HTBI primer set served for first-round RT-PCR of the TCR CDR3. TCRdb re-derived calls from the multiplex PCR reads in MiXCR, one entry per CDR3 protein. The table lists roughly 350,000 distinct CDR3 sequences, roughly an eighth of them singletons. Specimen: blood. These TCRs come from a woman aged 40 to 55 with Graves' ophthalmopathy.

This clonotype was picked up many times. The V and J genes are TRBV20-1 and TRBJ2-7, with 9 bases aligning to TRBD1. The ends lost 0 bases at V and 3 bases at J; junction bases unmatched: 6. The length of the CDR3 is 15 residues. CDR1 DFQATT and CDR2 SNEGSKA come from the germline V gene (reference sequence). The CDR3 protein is CSAREGTGRRYEQYF. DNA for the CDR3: TGCAGTGCTAGAGAGGGGACAGGGAGACGCTACGAGCAGTACTTC.

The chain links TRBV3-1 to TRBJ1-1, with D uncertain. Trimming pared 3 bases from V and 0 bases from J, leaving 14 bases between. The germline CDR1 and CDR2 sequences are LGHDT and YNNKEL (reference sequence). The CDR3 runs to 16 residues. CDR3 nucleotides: TGTGCCAGCAGCCAGCGACCTCCCCCGTTGAACACTGAAGCTTTCTTT. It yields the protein CASSQRPPPLNTEAFF.

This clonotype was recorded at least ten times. The DNA of the CDR3 is TGTGCCAGCAGTTTATATGGATCCTATAATTCACCCCTCCACTTT. Its translation is CASSLYGSYNSPLHF. The chain links TRBV12-3 or TRBV12-4 to TRBJ1-6; D remains unclear. The CDR3 runs to 15 residues. The V end was cut by 2 bases, the J end by 1 base, with 6 bases between.

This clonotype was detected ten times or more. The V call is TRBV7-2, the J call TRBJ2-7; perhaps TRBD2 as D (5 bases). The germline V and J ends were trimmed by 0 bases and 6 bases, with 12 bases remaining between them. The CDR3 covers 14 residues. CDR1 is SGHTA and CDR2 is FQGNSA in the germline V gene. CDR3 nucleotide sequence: TGTGCCAGCAGCTTAGCGGCGGGCCCTCGCGAGCAGTACTTC. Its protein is CASSLAAGPREQYF.

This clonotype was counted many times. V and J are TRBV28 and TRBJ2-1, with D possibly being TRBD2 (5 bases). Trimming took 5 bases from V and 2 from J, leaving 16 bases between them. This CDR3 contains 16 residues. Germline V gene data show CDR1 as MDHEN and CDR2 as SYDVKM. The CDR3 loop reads CASSTTFREAYNEQFF. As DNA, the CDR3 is TGTGCCAGCAGTACCACCTTCCGGGAAGCCTACAATGAGCAGTTCTTC.

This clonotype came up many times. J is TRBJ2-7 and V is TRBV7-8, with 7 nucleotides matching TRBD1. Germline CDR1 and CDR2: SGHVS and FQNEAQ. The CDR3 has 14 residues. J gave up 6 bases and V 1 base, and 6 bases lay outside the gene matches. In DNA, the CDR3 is TGTGCCAGCAGCTTAGTGAGGGGGCGTACCGAGCAGTACTTC. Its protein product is CASSLVRGRTEQYF.

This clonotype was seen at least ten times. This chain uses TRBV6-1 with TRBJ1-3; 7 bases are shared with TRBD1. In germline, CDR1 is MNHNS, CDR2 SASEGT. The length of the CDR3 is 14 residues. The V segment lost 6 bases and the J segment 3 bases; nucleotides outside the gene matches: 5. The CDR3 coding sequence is TGTGCCAGCAGAGTTACAGGGGTTGGAAACACCATATATTTT. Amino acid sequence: CASRVTGVGNTIYF.

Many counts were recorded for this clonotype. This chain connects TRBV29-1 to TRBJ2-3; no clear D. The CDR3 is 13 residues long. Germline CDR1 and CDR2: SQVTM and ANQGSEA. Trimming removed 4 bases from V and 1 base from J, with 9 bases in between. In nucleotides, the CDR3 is TGCAGCGTTGGGACGCACGGCACAGATACGCAGTATTTT. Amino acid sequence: CSVGTHGTDTQYF.

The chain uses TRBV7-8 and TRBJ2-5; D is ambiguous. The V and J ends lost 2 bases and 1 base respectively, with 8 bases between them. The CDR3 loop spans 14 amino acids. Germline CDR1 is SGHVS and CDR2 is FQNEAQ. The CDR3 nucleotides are TGTGCCAGCAGCTTATATAAGTCCCAAGAGACCCAGTACTTC. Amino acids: CASSLYKSQETQYF. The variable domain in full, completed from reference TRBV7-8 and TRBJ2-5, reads GAGVSQSPRYKVAKRGQDVALRCDPISGHVSLFWYQQALGQGPEFLTYFQNEAQLDKSGLPSDRFFAERPEGSVSTLKIQRTQQEDSAVYLCASSLYKSQETQYFGPGTRLLVL.

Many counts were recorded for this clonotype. DNA for the CDR3: TGTGCCAGCAGTTTACGACTTCTTGGCACAGATACGCAGTATTTT. This encodes CASSLRLLGTDTQYF. The rearrangement uses TRBV12-3 or TRBV12-4 and TRBJ2-3; the D is unclear. CDR3 length equals 15 residues. With 2 bases removed from V and 1 base from J, the gap between germline ends came to 10 bases.

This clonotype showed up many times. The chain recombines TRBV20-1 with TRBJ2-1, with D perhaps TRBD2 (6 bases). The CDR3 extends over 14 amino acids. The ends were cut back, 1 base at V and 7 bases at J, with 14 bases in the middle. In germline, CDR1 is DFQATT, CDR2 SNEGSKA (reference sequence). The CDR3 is CSARVPGAKNEQFF. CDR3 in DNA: TGCAGTGCTAGAGTGCCGGGAGCTAAGAATGAGCAGTTCTTC.

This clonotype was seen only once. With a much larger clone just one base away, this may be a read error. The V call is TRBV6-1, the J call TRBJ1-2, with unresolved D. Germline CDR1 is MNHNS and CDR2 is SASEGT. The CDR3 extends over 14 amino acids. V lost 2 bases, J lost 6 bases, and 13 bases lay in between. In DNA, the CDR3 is TGTGCCAGCAGTGAAAAGGTGGTCGGGGATGGCTACACCTTC. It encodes CASSEKVVGDGYTF.

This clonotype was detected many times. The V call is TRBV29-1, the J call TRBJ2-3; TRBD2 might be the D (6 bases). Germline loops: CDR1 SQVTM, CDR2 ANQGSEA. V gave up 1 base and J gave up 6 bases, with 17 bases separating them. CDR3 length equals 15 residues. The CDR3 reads CSVEGMAGTLDTQYF. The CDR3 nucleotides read TGCAGCGTTGAAGGAATGGCGGGAACCCTGGATACGCAGTATTTT.

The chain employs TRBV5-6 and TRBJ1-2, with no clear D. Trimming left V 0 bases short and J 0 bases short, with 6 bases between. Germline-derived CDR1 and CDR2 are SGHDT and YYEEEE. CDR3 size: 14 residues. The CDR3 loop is CASSLGRTNYGYTF. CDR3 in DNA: TGTGCCAGCAGCTTGGGACGGACTAACTATGGCTACACCTTC.

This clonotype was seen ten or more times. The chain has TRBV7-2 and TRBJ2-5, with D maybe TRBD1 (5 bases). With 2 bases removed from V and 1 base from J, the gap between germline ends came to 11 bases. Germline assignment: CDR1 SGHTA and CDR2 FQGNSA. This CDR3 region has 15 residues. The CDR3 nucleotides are TGTGCCAGCAGCTTAAATGGACACTCCCAAGAGACCCAGTACTTC. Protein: CASSLNGHSQETQYF. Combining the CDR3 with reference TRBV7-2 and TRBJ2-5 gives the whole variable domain GAGVSQSPSNKVTEKGKDVELRCDPISGHTALYWYRQSLGQGLEFLIYFQGNSAPDKSGLPSDRFSAERTGGSVSTLTIQRTQQEDSAVYLCASSLNGHSQETQYFGPGTRLLVL.

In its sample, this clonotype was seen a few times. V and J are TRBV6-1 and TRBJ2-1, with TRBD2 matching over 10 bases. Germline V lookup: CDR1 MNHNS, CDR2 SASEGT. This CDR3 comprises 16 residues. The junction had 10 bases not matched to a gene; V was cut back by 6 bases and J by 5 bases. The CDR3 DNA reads TGTGCCAGCAGGGGTAGAAGCGGGGGGGGAAACAATGAGCAGTTCTTC. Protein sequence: CASRGRSGGGNNEQFF.

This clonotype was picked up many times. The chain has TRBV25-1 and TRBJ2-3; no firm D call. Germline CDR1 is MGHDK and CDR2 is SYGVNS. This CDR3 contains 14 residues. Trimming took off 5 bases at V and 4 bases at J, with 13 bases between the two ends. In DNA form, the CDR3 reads TGTGCCAGCAGTTCCGCTCGCGGCTCAGATACGCAGTATTTT. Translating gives CASSSARGSDTQYF. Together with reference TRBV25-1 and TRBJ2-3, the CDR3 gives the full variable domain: EADIYQTPRYLVIGTGKKITLECSQTMGHDKMYWYQQDPGMELHLIHYSYGVNSTEKGDLSSESTVSRIRTEHFPLTLESARPSHTSQYLCASSSARGSDTQYFGPGTRLTVL.

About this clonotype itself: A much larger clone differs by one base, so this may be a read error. The CDR3 nucleotides are TGCAGTGCTCGTGCCACAGATGCGCAGTATTTT. This sequence encodes CSARATDAQYF. The chain combines TRBV20-1 with TRBJ2-3; no clear D. This CDR3 is 11 amino acids long. CDR1 is DFQATT, CDR2 SNEGSKA, per germline (reference sequence).

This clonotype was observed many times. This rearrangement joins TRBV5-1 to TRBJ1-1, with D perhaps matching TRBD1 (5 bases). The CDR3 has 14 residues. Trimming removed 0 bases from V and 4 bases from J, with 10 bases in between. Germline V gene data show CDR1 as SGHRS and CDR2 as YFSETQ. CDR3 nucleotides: TGCGCCAGCAGCTTGGCCGGGGCGGGCACTGAAGCTTTCTTT. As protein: CASSLAGAGTEAFF. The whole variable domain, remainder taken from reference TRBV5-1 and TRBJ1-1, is KAGVTQTPRYLIKTRGQQVTLSCSPISGHRSVSWYQQTPGQGLQFLFEYFSETQRNKGNFPGRFSGRQFSNSRSEMNVSTLELGDSALYLCASSLAGAGTEAFFGQGTRLTVV.

CDR3 region: CASSRGDPTGVGYTF. The DNA of the CDR3 is TGCGCCAGCAGCCGAGGGGACCCGACAGGGGTCGGCTACACCTTC. V usage is TRBV4-1 and J usage is TRBJ1-2; the match to TRBD1 covers 8 bases. The ends lost 4 bases at V and 8 bases at J; junction bases unmatched: 12. Germline lookup yields CDR1 MGHRA and CDR2 YSYEKL. The CDR3 is 15 amino acids.

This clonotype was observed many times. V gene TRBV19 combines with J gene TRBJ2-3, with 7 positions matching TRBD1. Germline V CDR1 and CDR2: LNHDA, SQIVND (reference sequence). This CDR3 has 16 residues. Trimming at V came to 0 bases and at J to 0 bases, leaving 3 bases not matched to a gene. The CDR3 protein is CASSIETGSSTDTQYF. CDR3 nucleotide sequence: TGTGCCAGTAGTATAGAGACAGGGTCTAGCACAGATACGCAGTATTTT.